The 21 T cell receptor beta chains below come from one sample, sequenced in a study of cytomegalovirus exposure and HLA in healthy donors. Use of 60 Vbeta and 13 Jbeta primers characterized the PCR. TCRdb's table, derived via immunoSEQ multiplex PCR, lists solely in-frame clones and lacks some. The table includes hundreds of thousands of clones, 75% to 80% detected once. Sequencing was performed on PBMCs. These receptors all stem from a male donor in good health and CMV-seronegative.

The rearrangement uses TRBV4-3 and TRBJ2-1; weak D call: TRBD1 (5 bases). The CDR3 consists of 15 residues. Germline V gene lookup returns CDR1 LGHNA and CDR2 YSLEER. Trimming removed 0 bases from V and 9 bases from J, with 15 bases in between. The DNA for the CDR3 is TGCGCCAGCAGCCAAGAACAGGTGGATTACGGTGAGCAGTTCTTC. As protein: CASSQEQVDYGEQFF.

This chain uses TRBV19 with TRBJ1-2; 7 nucleotides agree with TRBD1. This CDR3 has 16 residues. J lost 4 bases, V lost 5 bases, and 13 bases had no gene match. The V gene's germline CDR1 is LNHDA and CDR2 SQIVND (reference sequence). As DNA, the CDR3 is TGTGCCAGTAGTCCTCGGGAGGGGGCTTTTTCCTATGGCTACACCTTC. It codes for CASSPREGAFSYGYTF.

The rearrangement joins TRBV5-6 to TRBJ1-4; weak D call: TRBD1 (5 bases). The germline gives CDR1 SGHDT, CDR2 YYEEEE. This CDR3 contains 16 residues. Trimming removed 0 bases from V and 0 bases from J, with 9 bases in between. CDR3 residues: CASSLGTQPTNEKLFF. For the CDR3, the DNA is TGTGCCAGCAGCTTGGGGACACAACCAACTAATGAAAAACTGTTTTTT.

The rearrangement links TRBV15 to TRBJ2-5; no firm D call. Trimming cost V 0 bases and J 1 base, with 9 bases left between them. The CDR3 length is 15 residues. Per germline, CDR1 LNHNV and CDR2 YYDKDF (reference sequence). As DNA, the CDR3 is TGTGCCACCAGCAGAGAGGTCAGACTCCAAGAGACCCAGTACTTC. It translates to CATSREVRLQETQYF.

For the CDR3, the DNA is TGTGCCAGCAGTGAATACACTAGCGGGGGGGCCGGCACCGGGGAGCTGTTTTTT. This sequence encodes CASSEYTSGGAGTGELFF. This chain uses TRBV6-4 with TRBJ2-2, with 13 bases that match TRBD2. Germline loops: CDR1 MRHNA, CDR2 SNTAGT. The CDR3 runs to 18 residues. The V segment lost 3 bases and the J segment 4 bases; nucleotides outside the gene matches: 8.

This clone showed up just once. V is TRBV27 and J is TRBJ2-7; TRBD1 matches at 9 bases. Germline V CDR1 and CDR2: MNHEY, SMNVEV (reference sequence). The CDR3 sequence is 15 residues long. The J segment lost 6 bases and the V segment lost 4 bases, leaving 10 bases of the junction unmatched. CDR3 nucleotide sequence: TGTGCCAGCAGTTCGTCCGGGACAGGGTTCGTCGAGCAGTACTTC. This gives the protein CASSSSGTGFVEQYF.

The gene calls are TRBV10-3 and TRBJ1-5, with 7 bases fitting TRBD1. Germline V gene sequence: CDR1 ENHRY, CDR2 SYGVKD. The CDR3 has 14 residues. With V trimmed by 11 bases and J by 4 bases, 11 bases remained unmatched. CDR3 loop: CAARQGGANQPQHF. The CDR3 DNA is TGTGCCGCGCGACAGGGAGGTGCAAATCAGCCCCAGCATTTT.

The V call is TRBV5-4, the J call TRBJ2-5, with D uncertain. This CDR3 is built from 15 residues. Germline V gives CDR1 SGHNT, CDR2 YYREEE (reference sequence). Trimming shortened V by 1 base and J by 5 bases, and 15 bases separated the two germline ends. Written as DNA, the CDR3 is TGTGCCAGCAGCTTGAGTACTACCTCGAGGGAGACCCAGTACTTC. This gives the protein CASSLSTTSRETQYF.

The CDR3 loop reads CASSVGTDGQPQHF. DNA of the CDR3: TGTGCCAGTAGTGTCGGGACAGACGGGCAGCCCCAGCATTTT. The genes are TRBV19 and TRBJ1-5; 7 bases line up with TRBD1. The CDR3 length is 14 residues. Looked up from germline, CDR1 is LNHDA and CDR2 is SQIVND (reference sequence). After removal of 5 bases from V and 7 bases from J, the junction contained 8 bases not matched to a gene.

The chain combines TRBV5-5 with TRBJ1-2; no clear D gene. This CDR3 has 15 residues. V lost 0 bases and J 4 bases, leaving 13 bases between the germline ends. Per germline, CDR1 SGHKS and CDR2 YYEKEE (reference sequence). The CDR3 sequence: CASSLDTLTLYGYTF. The DNA for the CDR3 is TGTGCCAGCAGCTTGGATACACTGACTCTCTATGGCTACACCTTC.

About this clone: The same CDR3 is also encoded by other DNA sequences in this sample. The rearrangement uses TRBV7-2 and TRBJ2-7; no clear D gene. The CDR3 is made up of 11 amino acids. The V gene's germline CDR1 is SGHTA and CDR2 FQGNSA. The V and J ends lost 4 bases and 2 bases respectively, with 3 bases between them. CDR3 DNA sequence: TGTGCCAGCAGCTCGGCCTACGAGCAGTACTTC. Protein: CASSSAYEQYF.

This chain joins TRBV19 and TRBJ1-2; 7 positions match TRBD1. The ends lost 1 base at V and 4 bases at J; junction bases unmatched: 0. The length of the CDR3 is 13 residues. Per the germline V gene, CDR1 is LNHDA and CDR2 is SQIVND (reference sequence). CDR3 residues: CASSIGQGYGYTF. In DNA form, the CDR3 reads TGTGCCAGTAGTATAGGACAGGGCTATGGCTACACCTTC.

This clone was seen a handful of times. This sequence joins TRBV6-6 and TRBJ2-5, with a tentative D call TRBD1 (5 bases). The end of the DNA fits TRBJ2-7 better, so the J call may be wrong. CDR1 and CDR2 (germline): MNHNY, SVGAGI (reference sequence). This CDR3 region has 13 residues. CDR3 sequence (DNA): TGTGCCAGCAGTTACTCGGACACCTACGAGCAGTACTTC. It specifies CASSYSDTYEQYF.

The V gene is TRBV13, the J gene TRBJ2-3; 7 bases line up with TRBD2. The CDR3 is made up of 18 amino acids. Trimming cost V 0 bases and J 2 bases; bases outside gene matches: 11. Germline V gives CDR1 PRHDT, CDR2 FYEKMQ (reference sequence). The CDR3 bases are TGTGCCAGCAGCTTAGGATCACCTAGCGGCCGAAACACAGATACGCAGTATTTT. This codes for CASSLGSPSGRNTDTQYF.

The chain joins TRBV9 to TRBJ2-1, with 7 bases identical to TRBD1. The germline CDR1 and CDR2 sequences are SGDLS and YYNGEE. This CDR3 region has 14 residues. V lost 4 bases and J lost 4; bases outside the gene matches: 5. The CDR3 region has the DNA TGTGCCAGCAGCCCTAGGGACAGTTACAATGAGCAGTTCTTC. Protein: CASSPRDSYNEQFF.

The chain has TRBV7-3 and TRBJ2-5; the match to TRBD2 covers 9 bases. The CDR3 length is 15 residues. Germline loops: CDR1 SGHTA, CDR2 FQGTGA. V dropped 0 bases and J dropped 5; count of bases not matched to a gene: 4. The CDR3 is CASSLTGGGAETQYF. CDR3 nucleotides: TGTGCCAGCAGCTTAACCGGCGGGGGGGCGGAGACCCAGTACTTC.

V is TRBV5-1 and J is TRBJ2-7; TRBD1 agrees at 8 bases. The germline V gene has CDR1 SGHRS and CDR2 YFSETQ. J was trimmed by 6 bases and V by 4 bases; bases with no gene match: 12. This CDR3 is built from 15 residues. The CDR3 reads CASSPDRVSFREQYF. CDR3 DNA: TGCGCCAGCAGCCCGGACAGGGTAAGCTTCCGCGAGCAGTACTTC.

Only one count was recorded for this clone. V gene TRBV7-9 combines with J gene TRBJ1-4, with a weak D call TRBD1 (5 bases). Trimming stripped 4 bases from V and 4 bases from J, with 22 bases between. Germline assignment: CDR1 SEHNR and CDR2 FQNEAQ (reference sequence). The CDR3 loop spans 18 amino acids. The CDR3 DNA reads TGTGCCAGCAGCTCTAGGACGACAGCCCGGAAACTTAATGAAAAACTGTTTTTT. Its translation: CASSSRTTARKLNEKLFF.

This sequence joins TRBV4-2 and TRBJ1-2; TRBD1 matches at 8 bases. The V segment lost 0 bases and the J segment 4 bases; nucleotides outside the gene matches: 7. CDR1 is LGHNA and CDR2 is YNFKEQ in the germline V gene. The CDR3 runs 16 residues. The CDR3 DNA reads TGTGCCAGCAGCCAAGATCGGGCAGGGGGCAGCTATGGCTACACCTTC. It is translated as CASSQDRAGGSYGYTF.

The genes are TRBV9 and TRBJ1-2; D is possibly TRBD1 (5 bases). Germline-derived CDR1 and CDR2 are SGDLS and YYNGEE. The CDR3 contains 16 residues. V shed 5 bases and J shed 1 base, with 18 bases lying between them. CDR3 nucleotide sequence: TGTGCCAGCAGTGTGGGGGGAATGACTTTTAACTATGGCTACACCTTC. It translates to CASSVGGMTFNYGYTF.

The V call is TRBV7-2, the J call TRBJ2-3; 8 bases are a match to TRBD1. From germline, CDR1 is SGHTA and CDR2 FQGNSA. V lost 3 bases, J lost 5 bases, and 4 bases stayed unmatched. CDR3 size: 14 residues. The CDR3 protein is CASSLDRVGDTQYF. CDR3 nucleotides: TGTGCCAGCAGCTTGGACAGGGTCGGAGATACGCAGTATTTT.